These 10 T cell receptor beta chains share one sample of origin, sequenced in a study of T cells after yellow fever vaccination (dated by TCRdb to between 2019 and 2020). The sample's treatment or condition label, in plain terms: live attenuated yellow fever vaccine strain. Receptor amplification or capture employed 5' RACE. Data came from an Illumina HiSeq 2500. TCRdb ran its own pipeline on the public reads, namely fastp trimming at Q25 and MiXCR clone calling, and kept in-frame beta chains. Every entry covers one CDR3 protein and lists the most common genes and DNA from its rows. The sample table records approximately 610,000 distinct CDR3 sequences; less than 20% of these occur just once. The top ten constitute about 18% of the sample. Sequences were derived from PBMCs, sampled roughly 5 days after the first yellow fever vaccination. These receptors originate from a young man who received the YFV17D yellow fever vaccine.

The gene calls are TRBV5-1 and TRBJ2-3; 8 bases are shared with TRBD2. The V and J ends lost 4 bases and 5 bases, in that order; junction bases with no gene match: 9. This CDR3 has 15 residues. Germline V gives CDR1 SGHRS, CDR2 YFSETQ. Here the CDR3 reads CASSVSGGGLDTQYF. CDR3 DNA sequence: TGCGCCAGCAGCGTGTCGGGGGGGGGCCTAGATACGCAGTATTTT.

The V and J genes are TRBV28 and TRBJ2-7, with D unclear. V was clipped by 6 bases and J by 6 bases, with 12 bases between them. This CDR3 has 12 residues. CDR1 is MDHEN and CDR2 is SYDVKM in the germline V gene. The CDR3 sequence: CASSQDEAEQYV. In DNA, the CDR3 is TGTGCCAGCAGCCAAGACGAGGCCGAGCAGTACGTC.

A few counts support this clonotype. The chain employs TRBV20-1 and TRBJ2-7, with TRBD1 matching over 8 bases. The CDR3 runs 12 residues. The germline CDR1 and CDR2 sequences are DFQATT and SNEGSKA (reference sequence). The junction had 1 base not matched to a gene; V was cut back by 2 bases and J by 4 bases. The CDR3 nucleotides read TGCAGTGCTAGACAGGGGGCTTACGAGCAGTACTTC. This codes for CSARQGAYEQYF.

This clonotype was counted at least ten times. The chain carries TRBV18 and TRBJ1-2; D is unclear. The germline V gene has CDR1 KGHSH and CDR2 LQKENI. The V and J ends lost 3 bases and 2 bases respectively, with 7 bases between them. The CDR3 contains 13 residues. This CDR3 reads CASSPQENYGYTF. CDR3 DNA sequence: TGTGCCAGCTCACCCCAGGAAAACTATGGCTACACCTTC.

This clonotype has a handful of counts. The rearrangement joins TRBV15 to TRBJ2-1, with TRBD2 as a possible D gene (5 bases). Between the trimmed V and J ends, which lost 1 base and 5 bases, there was a span of 12 bases. In germline, CDR1 is LNHNV, CDR2 YYDKDF (reference sequence). The CDR3 covers 15 residues. The CDR3 here is CATSRAPGLHNEQFF. As DNA, the CDR3 is TGTGCCACCAGCAGAGCCCCTGGACTCCACAATGAGCAGTTCTTC.

The chain recombines TRBV27 with TRBJ1-5; the match to TRBD1 covers 9 bases. The germline gives CDR1 MNHEY, CDR2 SMNVEV (reference sequence). The CDR3 spans 13 residues. Losses at the gene ends were 6 bases for V and 7 bases for J; bases not matched to a gene: 4. The DNA for the CDR3 is TGTGCCAGCAGGGGACAGGGTTACCAGCCCCAGCATTTT. It codes for CASRGQGYQPQHF.

This clonotype was detected many times. The chain uses TRBV12-3 or TRBV12-4 and TRBJ2-1; TRBD2 matches 11 bases. V lost 3 bases and J lost 0; bases outside the gene matches: 1. The length of the CDR3 is 16 residues. The CDR3 reads CASSLGLAASYNEQFF. The DNA of the CDR3 is TGTGCCAGCAGTTTGGGACTAGCGGCCTCCTACAATGAGCAGTTCTTC.

This clonotype was seen only a few times. The chain combines TRBV10-3 with TRBJ2-3; 8 nucleotides match TRBD1. Germline lookup yields CDR1 ENHRY and CDR2 SYGVKD. V was pared by 5 bases and J by 4 bases, with 5 bases of the junction left unmatched. The CDR3 totals 14 residues. The CDR3 spells CAISWQGQADTQYF. In DNA, the CDR3 is TGTGCCATCAGTTGGCAGGGACAGGCAGATACGCAGTATTTT.

The V call is TRBV11-2, the J call TRBJ1-1; D uncertain. Germline CDR1 reads SGHAT; CDR2 reads FQNNGV. CDR3 length: 15 amino acids. Trimming pared 5 bases from V and 3 bases from J, leaving 16 bases between. The CDR3 nucleotides read TGTGCCAGCAGCCCTAGCCTTGGAGGCCACACTGAAGCTTTCTTT. The encoded protein is CASSPSLGGHTEAFF.

There are a few counts of this clonotype. The chain uses TRBV2 and TRBJ1-2, with D hard to call. This CDR3 has 12 residues. Germline V CDR1 and CDR2: SNHLY, FYNNEI. The V gene lost 2 bases and the J gene lost 8 bases, with 9 bases spanning the gap. CDR3 nucleotides: TGTGCCAGCAGTGAACGTAAGGGCGGCTACACCTTC. Translating gives CASSERKGGYTF.